One and the same sample provided the 20 T cell receptor beta chains below, sequenced in a study of vaccination effects on CD4 cells after COVID-19. This table comes from immunoSEQ multiplex PCR, and its TCRdb copy is limited to in-frame clones, with some not included. The sample carries under 75,000 clones, about four fifths recorded once. Expansion with viral peptide pools was applied to antigen-specific CD4+ T cells by the ViraFEST assay prior to sequencing. Isolation of CD4+ T cells took place after more than 9 days of culture. Each vaccine recipient was nucleocapsid antibody negative and had no prior SARS-CoV-2 infection. These TCRs are of unknown antigen specificity. Here the sequenced sample was CD4+ T cells from PBMCs cultured with SARS-CoV-2 spike peptides, taken before COVID-19 vaccination. These receptors were taken from a human donor who received a COVID-19 vaccine.

The chain uses TRBV7-2 and TRBJ1-1, with a possible D match to TRBD1 (6 bases). V was shortened by 4 bases and J by 1 base, with 7 bases between the two germline ends. This CDR3 is built from 13 residues. Germline CDR1 and CDR2: SGHTA and FQGNSA. The CDR3 bases are TGTGCCAGCAGCTCACAGGGGAACACTGAAGCTTTCTTT. Translated, it gives CASSSQGNTEAFF.

This clone was seen a handful of times. This chain joins TRBV2 and TRBJ2-7; 11 bases are a match to TRBD1. The CDR3 contains 13 residues. V lost 6 bases and J lost 3; bases outside the gene matches: 1. Germline values: CDR1 SNHLY, CDR2 FYNNEI. The CDR3 region is CASRGTGGYEQYV. The CDR3 bases are TGTGCCAGCAGGGGGACAGGGGGCTACGAGCAGTACGTC.

The J gene is TRBJ2-2, the V gene TRBV24-1; no reliable D call. V lost 5 bases, J lost 5 bases, and 8 bases lay in between. The CDR3 extends over 13 amino acids. In germline, CDR1 is KGHDR, CDR2 SFDVKD. Here the CDR3 reads CATSGPWTGELFF. CDR3 DNA: TGTGCCACCAGTGGACCATGGACCGGGGAGCTGTTTTTT.

J is TRBJ2-5 and V is TRBV7-3, with D tentatively TRBD1 (6 bases). This CDR3 has 15 amino acids. Germline lookup yields CDR1 SGHTA and CDR2 FQGTGA. V lost 0 bases to trimming and J lost 2 bases, with 10 bases between them. Here the CDR3 reads CASSLTGAPQETQYF. The CDR3 DNA reads TGTGCCAGCAGCTTAACGGGGGCCCCACAAGAGACCCAGTACTTC.

This chain joins TRBV6-5 and TRBJ2-7; the D gene is possibly TRBD2 (5 bases). The CDR3 totals 13 residues. Between the trimmed V and J ends, which lost 2 bases and 6 bases, there was a span of 11 bases. The germline V gene encodes CDR1 MNHEY and CDR2 SVGAGI. The CDR3 here is CASSYGGSSEQYV. CDR3 bases: TGTGCCAGCAGTTACGGAGGAAGTAGCGAGCAGTACGTC.

This chain connects TRBV5-8 to TRBJ1-5; no clear D gene. The CDR3 runs to 17 residues. Germline values: CDR1 SGHTS, CDR2 YDEGEE. Trimming cost V 0 bases and J 5 bases, with 18 bases left between them. The CDR3 sequence is CASSLGTRVRSDQPQHF. The DNA for the CDR3 is TGTGCCAGCAGCTTGGGAACCAGAGTTAGATCGGATCAGCCCCAGCATTTT.

The rearrangement joins TRBV29-1 to TRBJ1-3; D perhaps matches TRBD1 (6 bases). V lost 6 bases to trimming and J lost 2 bases, with 11 bases between them. Germline lookup yields CDR1 SQVTM and CDR2 ANQGSEA. The CDR3 is 13 residues long. CDR3 nucleotide sequence: TGCAGCGTCGGTAAGGGGGCTGGAAACACCATATATTTT. Its protein product is CSVGKGAGNTIYF.

This clone was detected only a few times. The chain uses TRBV12-3 or TRBV12-4 and TRBJ2-5; unclear D gene. The CDR3 runs to 11 residues. The germline V and J ends were trimmed by 1 base and 5 bases, with 2 bases remaining between them. The CDR3 protein is CASSLGETQYF. The CDR3 DNA reads as TGTGCCAGCAGTTTAGGGGAGACCCAGTACTTC.

This clone was detected only once. The chain employs TRBV29-1 and TRBJ2-3; 10 bases map to TRBD2. Trimming at V came to 8 bases and at J to 1 base, leaving 6 bases not matched to a gene. Germline V CDR1 and CDR2: SQVTM, ANQGSEA. CDR3 length equals 14 residues. The CDR3 DNA is TGCAGCTTCGCCGGGACTAGCGGCACAGATACGCAGTATTTT. Amino acid sequence: CSFAGTSGTDTQYF.

V gene TRBV5-1 combines with J gene TRBJ2-3; 8 nucleotides match TRBD2. The junction had 8 bases not matched to a gene; V was cut back by 2 bases and J by 3 bases. Germline loops: CDR1 SGHRS, CDR2 YFSETQ. There are 16 residues in the CDR3. The chain's CDR3 is CASSFGRGGRTDTQYF. DNA for the CDR3: TGCGCCAGCAGCTTTGGACGGGGGGGCAGGACAGATACGCAGTATTTT.

The CDR3 protein is CSVRGVETQYF. CDR3 DNA: TGCAGCGTTCGAGGGGTAGAGACCCAGTACTTC. The chain links TRBV29-1 to TRBJ2-5, with D perhaps matching TRBD1 or TRBD2 (5 bases each). CDR1 and CDR2 from the germline V gene are SQVTM and ANQGSEA. The CDR3 sequence is 11 residues long. The V end lost 5 bases, the J end lost 4 bases, and 8 bases lay between the germline ends.

The chain carries TRBV28 and TRBJ1-1; possible D gene TRBD1, 6 bases. Germline V gives CDR1 MDHEN, CDR2 SYDVKM. The CDR3 contains 11 residues. The V gene lost 5 bases and the J gene lost 10 bases, with 11 bases spanning the gap. The CDR3 here is CASSGGAGAFF. The DNA of the CDR3 is TGTGCCAGCAGTGGGGGGGCCGGAGCTTTCTTT.

The chain combines TRBV2 with TRBJ2-1; no clear D. CDR3 length: 11 residues. V lost 6 bases and J lost 4, with 4 bases in between. CDR1 and CDR2 (germline): SNHLY, FYNNEI. The CDR3 nucleotides are TGTGCCAGCAGGACATACAATGAGCAGTTCTTC. Amino acids: CASRTYNEQFF.

The chain recombines TRBV19 with TRBJ1-4; D may be TRBD1 (6 bases). CDR3 length: 13 residues. Germline V gene lookup returns CDR1 LNHDA and CDR2 SQIVND (reference sequence). Trimming took 5 bases from V and 6 from J, leaving 10 bases between them. This CDR3 reads CASSLNRDEKLFF. The CDR3 DNA reads TGTGCCAGTAGTCTCAACAGGGATGAAAAACTGTTTTTT.

As to this clone: The junction departs from germline at one end; a sequencing error may be responsible. The chain carries TRBV2 and TRBJ2-3, with D maybe TRBD1 (6 bases). CDR1 is SNHLY and CDR2 is FYNNEI in the germline V gene. CDR3 length: 15 residues. CDR3 DNA: TGTGCCAGCACTGAACAGGGCACTAGCACAGATACGCAGTATTTT. Its translation: CASTEQGTSTDTQYF.

This chain links TRBV4-1 with TRBJ1-3; D is unresolved. Trimming left V 0 bases short and J 0 bases short, with 18 bases between. Germline V gene lookup returns CDR1 MGHRA and CDR2 YSYEKL. The CDR3 totals 19 residues. The CDR3 DNA is TGCGCCAGCAGCCAAGATACACCCCGGGATGTCGCCTCTGGAAACACCATATATTTT. Protein sequence: CASSQDTPRDVASGNTIYF.

The chain employs TRBV10-2 and TRBJ1-1; D is unclear. The V end was cut by 2 bases, the J end by 1 base, with 5 bases between. The CDR3 runs to 13 residues. The germline V gene encodes CDR1 WSHSY and CDR2 SAAADI. The CDR3 is CASSETRNTEAFF. CDR3 nucleotides: TGCGCCAGCAGTGAGACGAGGAACACTGAAGCTTTCTTT.

In nucleotides, the CDR3 is TGTGCCAGCAGTTTCTCTGCGGGGTTGGGTTCCTATAATTCACCCCTCCACTTT. It codes for CASSFSAGLGSYNSPLHF. This chain links TRBV28 with TRBJ1-6; D gene uncertain. This CDR3 comprises 18 residues. CDR1 is MDHEN and CDR2 is SYDVKM in the germline V gene. V was clipped by 3 bases and J by 1 base, with 16 bases between them. Looking up the rest from reference TRBV28 and TRBJ1-6 gives the full variable domain: DVKVTQSSRYLVKRTGEKVFLECVQDMDHENMFWYRQDPGLGLRLIYFSYDVKMKEKGDIPEGYSVSREKKERFSLILESASTNQTSMYLCASSFSAGLGSYNSPLHFGNGTRLTVT.

This clone has just a few counts. This chain uses TRBV3-1 (or the pseudogene TRBV3-2) with TRBJ1-2; maybe TRBD1 (5 bases). Germline values: CDR1 LGHDT, CDR2 YNNKEL (reference sequence). CDR3 size: 17 residues. The V end was cut by 4 bases, the J end by 5 bases, with 23 bases between. In nucleotides, the CDR3 is TGTGCCAGCAGCCGCAAATCCGGGACCCTCGACACTTATGGCTACACCTTC. Amino acids: CASSRKSGTLDTYGYTF.

The rearrangement uses TRBV12-3 or TRBV12-4 and TRBJ1-1, with D maybe TRBD1 (5 bases). V was pared by 3 bases and J by 6 bases, with 11 bases between. CDR3 size: 13 residues. The CDR3 loop reads CASSFVRGAEAFF. CDR3 sequence (DNA): TGTGCCAGCAGTTTCGTTCGGGGGGCTGAAGCTTTCTTT.